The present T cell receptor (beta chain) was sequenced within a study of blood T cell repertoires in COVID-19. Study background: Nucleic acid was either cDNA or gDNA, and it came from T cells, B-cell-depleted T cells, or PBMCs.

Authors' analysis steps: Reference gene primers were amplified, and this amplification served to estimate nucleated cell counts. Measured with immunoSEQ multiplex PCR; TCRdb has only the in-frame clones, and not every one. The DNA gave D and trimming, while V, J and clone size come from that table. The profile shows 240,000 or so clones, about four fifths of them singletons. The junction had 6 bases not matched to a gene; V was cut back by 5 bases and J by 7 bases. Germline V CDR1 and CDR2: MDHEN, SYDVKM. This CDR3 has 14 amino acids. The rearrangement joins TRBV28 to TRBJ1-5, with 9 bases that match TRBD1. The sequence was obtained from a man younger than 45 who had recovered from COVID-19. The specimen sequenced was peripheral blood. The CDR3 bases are TGTGCCAGCAGTCCACAGGGGGCGCGCCAGCCCCAGCATTTT. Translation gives CASSPQGARQPQHF.